This TCR beta chain stems from a study of blood T cells in healthy people across ages. Next came a second PCR, run for about 7 to 12 cycles, which used a sample-barcoded 5' primer along with a J-beta primer mix. CDR3-containing paired-end reads numbering at least 2.5 million came from each sample. TCRdb re-called the 5' RACE reads with MiXCR, one entry per CDR3 protein. The table lists 750,000 to 1,000,000 distinct CDR3 sequences, under 35% of them singletons, with about 9.4% in the top ten. Peripheral blood samples of roughly 9.8 milliliters were drawn from each donor. The same sample was also used in a study of T cells of mothers and their children.

The sequencing input was blood. This sequence was found in a middle-aged woman in good health.

CDR3 DNA sequence: TGTGCCAGCAGCTTAGATGTCGGGACCAACGTCCTGACTTTC. As protein: CASSLDVGTNVLTF. The chain carries TRBV7-9 and TRBJ2-6, with D possibly being TRBD2 (5 bases). The V and J ends lost 1 base and 8 bases respectively, with 9 bases between them. CDR1 and CDR2 from the germline V gene are SEHNR and FQNEAQ (reference sequence). This CDR3 has 14 residues.